This TCR beta chain emerged from a study of cytomegalovirus exposure and HLA in healthy donors. Germline CDR1 reads SEHNR; CDR2 reads FQNEAQ (reference sequence). V lost 4 bases, J lost 3 bases, and 5 bases stayed unmatched. The CDR3 sequence is 15 residues long. 60 Vbeta and 13 Jbeta primers were used in PCR. TCRdb's table, derived via immunoSEQ multiplex PCR, lists solely in-frame clones and lacks some. The profile shows approximately 110,000 clones, 76% of them singletons. This clone was detected once. Sequencing was done on a sample of PBMCs. The rearrangement links TRBV7-9 to TRBJ1-2; TRBD1 matches 10 bases. The clonotype originates from a man aged 35 to 55 in good health and CMV-seropositive. The CDR3 is CASSSWDRGDYGYTF. The DNA of the CDR3 is TGTGCCAGCAGCTCTTGGGACAGGGGAGACTATGGCTACACCTTC.